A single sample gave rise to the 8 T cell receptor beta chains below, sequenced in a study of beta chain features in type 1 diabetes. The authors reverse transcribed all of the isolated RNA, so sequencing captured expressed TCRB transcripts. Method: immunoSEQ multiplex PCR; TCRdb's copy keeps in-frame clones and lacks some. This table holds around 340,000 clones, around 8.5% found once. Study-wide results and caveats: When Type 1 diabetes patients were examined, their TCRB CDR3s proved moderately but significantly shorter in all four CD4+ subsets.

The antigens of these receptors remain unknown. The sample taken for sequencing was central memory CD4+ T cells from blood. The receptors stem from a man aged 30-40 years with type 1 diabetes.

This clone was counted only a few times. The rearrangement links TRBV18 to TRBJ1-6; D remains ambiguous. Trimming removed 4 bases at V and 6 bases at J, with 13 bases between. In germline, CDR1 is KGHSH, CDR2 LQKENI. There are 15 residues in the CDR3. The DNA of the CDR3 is TGTGCCAGCTCACAGGATGGGCGATCTAATTCACCCCTCCACTTT. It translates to CASSQDGRSNSPLHF.

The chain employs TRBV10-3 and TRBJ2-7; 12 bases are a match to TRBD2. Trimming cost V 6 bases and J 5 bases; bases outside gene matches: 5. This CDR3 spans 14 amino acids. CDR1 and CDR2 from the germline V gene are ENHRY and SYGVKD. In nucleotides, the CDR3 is TGTGCCATCAGCTCTAGCGGGGGGGCTGACGAGCAGTACTTC. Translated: CAISSSGGADEQYF.

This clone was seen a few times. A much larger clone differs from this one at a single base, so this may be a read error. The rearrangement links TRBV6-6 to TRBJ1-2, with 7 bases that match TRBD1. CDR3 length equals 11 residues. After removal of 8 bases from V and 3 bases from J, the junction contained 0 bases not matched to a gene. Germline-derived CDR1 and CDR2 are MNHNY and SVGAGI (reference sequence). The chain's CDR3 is CASQGDYGYTF. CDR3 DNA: TGTGCCAGCCAGGGGGACTATGGCTACACCTTC.

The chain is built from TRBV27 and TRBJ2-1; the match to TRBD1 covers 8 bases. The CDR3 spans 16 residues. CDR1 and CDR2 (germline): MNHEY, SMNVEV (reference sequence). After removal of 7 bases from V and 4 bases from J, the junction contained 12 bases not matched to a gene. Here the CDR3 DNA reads TGTGCCAGCACCAGCACCGGACAGGGTGGGTACAATGAGCAGTTCTTC. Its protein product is CASTSTGQGGYNEQFF.

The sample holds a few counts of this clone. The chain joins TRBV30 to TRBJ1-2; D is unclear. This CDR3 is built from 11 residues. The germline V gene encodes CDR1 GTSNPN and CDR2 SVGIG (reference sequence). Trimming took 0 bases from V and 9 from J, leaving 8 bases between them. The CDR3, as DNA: TGTGCCTGGAGTGTAACATCGAGCTACACCTTC. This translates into CAWSVTSSYTF.

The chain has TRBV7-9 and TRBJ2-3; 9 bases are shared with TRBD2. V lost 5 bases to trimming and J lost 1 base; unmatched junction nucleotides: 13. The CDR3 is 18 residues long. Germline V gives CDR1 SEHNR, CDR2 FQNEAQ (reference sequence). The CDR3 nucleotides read TGTGCCAGCAGCCTCCCGGGGTTTAGCGGGAGACGCACAGATACGCAGTATTTT. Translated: CASSLPGFSGRRTDTQYF.

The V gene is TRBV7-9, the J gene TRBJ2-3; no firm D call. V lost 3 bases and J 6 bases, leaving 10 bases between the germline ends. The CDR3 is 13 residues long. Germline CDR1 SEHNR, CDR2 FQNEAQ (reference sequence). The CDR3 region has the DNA TGTGCCAGCAGCTTCTCGACCCGCGATACGCAGTATTTT. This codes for CASSFSTRDTQYF.

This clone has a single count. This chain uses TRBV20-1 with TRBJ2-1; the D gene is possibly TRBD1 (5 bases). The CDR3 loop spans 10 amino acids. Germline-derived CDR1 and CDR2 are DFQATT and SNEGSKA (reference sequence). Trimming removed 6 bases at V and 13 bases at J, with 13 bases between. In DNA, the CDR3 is TGCAGTGCCTCAAGGGGTCCCCAGTTCTTC. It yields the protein CSASRGPQFF.